This T cell receptor beta chain was recorded in a study of blood T cell repertoires in COVID-19 (dated by TCRdb to the early 2020s). Broadly, across the study: The collaborator samples originated in the United States, Italy and Spain and spanned the acute and convalescent phases of COVID-19. The prospective study material was composed of cDNA or gDNA derived from T cells, B-cell-depleted T cells, or PBMCs. Subjects who had been exposed to COVID-19, were actively infected with it, or had recovered from it provided the deeply sampled blood TCRbeta repertoires that made up the dataset. The repertoires were released in a freely available public database intended as a resource for research on the immune response to SARS-CoV-2. The samples were drawn from the first 160 participants of the ongoing ImmuneRACE study and from some 1,300 subjects provided by 6 global collaborators. Nearly every sample came with metadata listing a de-identified subject ID, COVID-19 status, age in years and sex. Where available, HLA class I and class II types were taken from metadata supplied by the sample provider and were not determined by assay-based typing.

A note on this clone: What antigen it recognizes has not been identified. No base-level quality is on record; no much larger clone is a single base apart.

TCRbeta CDR3 regions were amplified from genomic DNA using the immunoSEQ Assay, a bias-controlled multiplex PCR. Regarding the original processing steps: Nucleated cell counts per sample were estimated from amplification of reference gene primers within the assay. To quantify the absolute abundance of each unique TCRbeta CDR3 rearrangement, sequence reads were collapsed and filtered. Productive Simpson clonality was computed per sample as the square root of Simpson's diversity index over productive rearrangements. What TCRdb holds here is the immuneACCESS table cut down to in-frame rearrangements. Part of the clones is not present; checked against another copy, under half of the missing clones reflect an unresolved V gene, and the others are unexplained. The DNA was the basis for D and trimming; V, J and clone size are from that table. The sample has more than 110,000 clones on record, under 90% of them singletons. The ten largest clones represent approximately 5.8% of the sample.

Collaborating institutions collected whole blood in K2EDTA tubes following their own protocols. For TCRbeta analysis, collaborators shipped samples as frozen whole blood, isolated PBMCs, or DNA extracted from either of those sample types. General findings and caveats noted by the study authors: The amount of clinical and demographic metadata varied by source and participant and was provided uncurated.

From the cysteine up to the phenylalanine, the CDR3 has a length of 17 residues. Of all the DNA, just the CDR3 is kept, 51 bases in frame from base 1. The CDR1 and CDR2 encoded by the germline V gene are MNHNS and SASEGT. The junction shows trimming of 4 bases on V and 9 bases on J, plus 22 bases between the germline ends. Input material: peripheral blood. The clonotype originates from a human donor in a cohort sampled during active COVID-19. The chain links TRBV6-1 with TRBJ1-6; TRBD1 is a weak D gene call, 5 bases matching. The encoded CDR3 is CASSAPAGRQGGSPLHF. The nucleotide sequence is TGTGCCAGCAGTGCCCCGGCAGGACGGCAGGGCGGTTCACCCCTCCACTTT.